This T cell receptor (beta chain) appears in the sequencing data of a study of cytotoxic CD8 clonotypes in ibrutinib-treated CLL. Method: immunoSEQ multiplex PCR; TCRdb's copy keeps in-frame clones and lacks some. Among about 270,000 clones listed, about 72% were seen once. The CDR3 loop spans 14 amino acids. With 7 bases clipped from V and 2 bases from J, the junction kept 11 bases outside the gene matches. Germline assignment: CDR1 SQVTM and CDR2 ANQGSEA. This chain connects TRBV29-1 to TRBJ2-7; 7 nucleotides match TRBD1. The sequence came from a human donor with chronic lymphocytic leukemia. The material sequenced was PBMCs, taken at disease progression, from a patient treated with ibrutinib. CDR3 sequence reads: CSAMTGLGAYEQYF. For the CDR3, the DNA is TGCAGCGCTATGACAGGGTTAGGAGCCTACGAGCAGTACTTC.